Sequencing of this TCR beta chain was carried out in a study of cytomegalovirus exposure and HLA in healthy donors. Study-wide results and limits: Most TCR sequences proved rare, with some public TCRs found in many donors. Reportedly, diagnosis of cytomegalovirus status by the classifier showed high specificity and sensitivity. TCR beta sequences reportedly predicted most subjects' HLA-A and HLA-B alleles accurately.

Remarks on this clone: No antigen is known for it.

Both 60 Vbeta primers and 13 Jbeta primers went into the PCR. The repertoire was sequenced with immunoSEQ multiplex PCR; TCRdb's copy has only in-frame clones and lacks some. The data show about 130,000 clones, around 72% seen once. The CDR3 loop spans 15 amino acids. The germline CDR1 and CDR2 sequences are LNHDA and SQIVND (reference sequence). With 10 bases clipped from V and 5 bases from J, the junction kept 11 bases outside the gene matches. The gene calls are TRBV19 and TRBJ2-1; 10 bases agree with TRBD2. The source of this sequence is a man between 18 and 29 years old in good health and CMV-seropositive. Sequencing used PBMCs. The CDR3 loop reads CATEELAGSHNEQFF. As DNA, the CDR3 is TGTGCCACCGAAGAACTAGCGGGGTCGCACAATGAGCAGTTCTTC.